The sequence of this TCR beta chain was determined in a study of CD8+CD57+ T cells in acquired aplastic anemia. Patients included in sequencing had previously demonstrated CD8+CD57+ cell expansion by flow cytometry. Profiling of TCR beta VDJ combinations and CDR3 sequences used genomic DNA as template. TCRdb called the reads again in MiXCR, with one record for every CDR3 protein. The sample records a few hundred thousand distinct CDR3 sequences, under 40% being singletons. The CDR3 sequence is 14 residues long. V was trimmed by 2 bases and J by 0 bases, leaving 8 bases between them. Germline V gives CDR1 SGHRS, CDR2 YFSETQ.

This sequence joins TRBV5-1 and TRBJ1-2; unclear D gene. The TCR sequence derives from a human donor with aplastic anemia. The sequencing input was sorted CD4+, CD8+, or CD8+CD57+ T cells (not recorded which) from PBMCs. CDR3 residues: CASSFLLSNYGYTF. CDR3 DNA sequence: TGCGCCAGCAGCTTCCTACTTTCTAACTATGGCTACACCTTC.